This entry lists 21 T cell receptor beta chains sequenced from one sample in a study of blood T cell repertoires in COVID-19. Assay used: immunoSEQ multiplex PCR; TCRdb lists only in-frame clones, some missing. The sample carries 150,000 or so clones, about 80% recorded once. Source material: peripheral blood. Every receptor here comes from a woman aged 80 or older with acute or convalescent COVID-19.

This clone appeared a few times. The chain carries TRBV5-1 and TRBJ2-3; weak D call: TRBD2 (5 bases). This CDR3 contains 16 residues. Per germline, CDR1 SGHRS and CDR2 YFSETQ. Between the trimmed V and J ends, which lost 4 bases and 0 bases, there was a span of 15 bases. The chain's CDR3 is CASSVVGVSSTDTQYF. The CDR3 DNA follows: TGCGCCAGCAGCGTTGTCGGGGTCTCTAGCACAGATACGCAGTATTTT.

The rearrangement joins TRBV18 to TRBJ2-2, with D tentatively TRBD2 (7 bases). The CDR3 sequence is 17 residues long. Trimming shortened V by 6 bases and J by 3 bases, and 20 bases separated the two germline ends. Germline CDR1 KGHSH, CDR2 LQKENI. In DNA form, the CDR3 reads TGTGCCAGCTCCCCAAGAGGGGGGGACTACCACACCGGGGAGCTGTTTTTT. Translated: CASSPRGGDYHTGELFF.

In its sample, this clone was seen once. CDR3 sequence (DNA): TGTGCCAGCAGCTTGGTCCGGTCGAGGAGCAATGAGCAGTTCTTC. Translation: CASSLVRSRSNEQFF. The chain joins TRBV5-4 to TRBJ2-1; D is ambiguous. The germline V gene has CDR1 SGHNT and CDR2 YYREEE (reference sequence). CDR3 size: 15 residues. V shed 0 bases and J shed 6 bases, with 13 bases lying between them.

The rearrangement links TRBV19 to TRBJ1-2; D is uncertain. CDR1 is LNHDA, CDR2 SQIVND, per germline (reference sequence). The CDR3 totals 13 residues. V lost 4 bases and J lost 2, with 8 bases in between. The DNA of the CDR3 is TGTGCCAGTAGTACTTACGCGAACTATGGCTACACCTTC. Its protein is CASSTYANYGYTF.

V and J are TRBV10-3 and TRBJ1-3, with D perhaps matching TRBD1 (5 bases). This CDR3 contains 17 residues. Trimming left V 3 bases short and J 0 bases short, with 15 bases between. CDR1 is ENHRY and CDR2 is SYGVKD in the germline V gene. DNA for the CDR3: TGTGCCATCAGTGATGCTAGGGGAAGGGGCTCTGGAAACACCATATATTTT. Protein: CAISDARGRGSGNTIYF.

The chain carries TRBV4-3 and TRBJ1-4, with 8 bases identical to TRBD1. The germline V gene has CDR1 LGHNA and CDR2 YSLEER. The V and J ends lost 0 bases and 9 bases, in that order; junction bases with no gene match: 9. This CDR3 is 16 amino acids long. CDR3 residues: CASSQDPPPRGQKLFF. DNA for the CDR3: TGCGCCAGCAGCCAAGATCCCCCCCCCAGGGGGCAAAAACTGTTTTTT.

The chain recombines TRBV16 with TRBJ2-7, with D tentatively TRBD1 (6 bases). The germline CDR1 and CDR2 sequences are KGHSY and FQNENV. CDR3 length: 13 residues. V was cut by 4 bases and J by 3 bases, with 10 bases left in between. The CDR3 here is CASSRTTGYEQYF. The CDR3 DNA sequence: TGTGCCAGCAGCCGGACGACAGGCTACGAGCAGTACTTC.

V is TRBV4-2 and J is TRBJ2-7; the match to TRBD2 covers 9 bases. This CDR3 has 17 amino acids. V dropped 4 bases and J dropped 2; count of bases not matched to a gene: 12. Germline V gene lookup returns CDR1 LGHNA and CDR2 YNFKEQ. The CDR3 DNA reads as TGTGCCAGCAGCCTCCGGGGGGAGGCTAGCGGGACCTACGAGCAGTACTTC. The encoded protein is CASSLRGEASGTYEQYF.

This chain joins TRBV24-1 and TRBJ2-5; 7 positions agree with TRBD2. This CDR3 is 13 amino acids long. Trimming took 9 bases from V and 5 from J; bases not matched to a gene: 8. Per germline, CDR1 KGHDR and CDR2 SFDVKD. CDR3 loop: CATQGGRGETQYF. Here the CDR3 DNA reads TGTGCCACCCAGGGAGGGCGTGGGGAGACCCAGTACTTC.

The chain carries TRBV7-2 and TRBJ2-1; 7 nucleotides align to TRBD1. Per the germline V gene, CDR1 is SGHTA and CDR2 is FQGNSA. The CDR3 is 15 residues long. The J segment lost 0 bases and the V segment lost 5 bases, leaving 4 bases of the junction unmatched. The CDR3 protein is CASSVQGSSYNEQFF. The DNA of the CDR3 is TGTGCCAGCAGCGTACAGGGGAGCTCCTACAATGAGCAGTTCTTC.

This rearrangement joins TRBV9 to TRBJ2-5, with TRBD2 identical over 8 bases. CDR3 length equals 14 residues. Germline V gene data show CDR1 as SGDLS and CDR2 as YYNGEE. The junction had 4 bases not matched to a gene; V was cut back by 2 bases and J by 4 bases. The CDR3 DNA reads TGTGCCAGCAGCGTTAGCGGGATCCGAGAGACCCAGTACTTC. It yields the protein CASSVSGIRETQYF.

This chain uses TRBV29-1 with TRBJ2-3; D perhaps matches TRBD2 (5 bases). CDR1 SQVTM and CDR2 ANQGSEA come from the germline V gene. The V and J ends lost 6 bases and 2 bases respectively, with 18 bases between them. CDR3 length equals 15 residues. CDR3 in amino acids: CSVKESGGLTDTQYF. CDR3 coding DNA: TGCAGCGTCAAGGAGTCTGGCGGACTCACAGATACGCAGTATTTT.

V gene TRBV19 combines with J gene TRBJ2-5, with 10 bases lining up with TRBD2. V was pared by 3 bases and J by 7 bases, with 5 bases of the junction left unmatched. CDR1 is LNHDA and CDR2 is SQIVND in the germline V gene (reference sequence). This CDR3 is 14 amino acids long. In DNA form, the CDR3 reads TGTGCCAGTAGTATGTCGGGACTAGCGATGACCCAGTACTTC. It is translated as CASSMSGLAMTQYF.

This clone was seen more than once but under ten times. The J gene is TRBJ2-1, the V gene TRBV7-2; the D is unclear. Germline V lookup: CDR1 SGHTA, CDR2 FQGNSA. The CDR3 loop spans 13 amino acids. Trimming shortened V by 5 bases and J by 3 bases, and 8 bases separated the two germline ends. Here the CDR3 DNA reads TGTGCCAGCAGCAAATACAACTACAATGAGCAGTTCTTC. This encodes CASSKYNYNEQFF.

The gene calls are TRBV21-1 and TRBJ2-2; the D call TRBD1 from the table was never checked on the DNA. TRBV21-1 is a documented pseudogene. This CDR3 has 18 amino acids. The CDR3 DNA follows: TGTGCCAGCAGCAAGCAAGCGCAGGGTGGGACAAACACCGGGGAGCTGTTTTTT. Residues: CASSKQAQGGTNTGELFF.

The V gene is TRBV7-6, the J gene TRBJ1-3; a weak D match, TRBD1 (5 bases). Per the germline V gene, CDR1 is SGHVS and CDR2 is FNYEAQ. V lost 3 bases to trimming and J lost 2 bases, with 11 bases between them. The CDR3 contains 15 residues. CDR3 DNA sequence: TGTGCCAGCAGCTTGACAGACCGGACTGGAAACACCATATATTTT. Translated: CASSLTDRTGNTIYF.

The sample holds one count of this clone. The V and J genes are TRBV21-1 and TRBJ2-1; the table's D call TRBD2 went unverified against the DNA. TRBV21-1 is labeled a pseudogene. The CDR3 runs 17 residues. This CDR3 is CASRGTSGNSSYNEQFF. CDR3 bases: TGTGCCAGCAGGGGGACTAGCGGGAACAGCTCCTACAATGAGCAGTTCTTC.

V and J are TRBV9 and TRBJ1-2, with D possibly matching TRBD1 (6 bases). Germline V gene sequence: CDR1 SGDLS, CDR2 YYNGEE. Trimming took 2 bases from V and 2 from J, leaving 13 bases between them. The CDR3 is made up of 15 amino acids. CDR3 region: CASSVGGALNYGYTF. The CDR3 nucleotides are TGTGCCAGCAGCGTTGGGGGGGCACTGAACTATGGCTACACCTTC.

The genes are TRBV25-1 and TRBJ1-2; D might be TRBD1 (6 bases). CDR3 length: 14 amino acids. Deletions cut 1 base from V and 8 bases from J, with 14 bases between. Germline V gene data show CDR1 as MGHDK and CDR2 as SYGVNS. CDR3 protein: CASSESWTAGGYTF. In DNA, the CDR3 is TGTGCCAGCAGTGAATCCTGGACAGCTGGAGGCTACACCTTC.

The CDR3 DNA follows: TGTGCCAGCAAAGAGGGGGGGAAAGATACGCAGTATTTT. Amino acid sequence: CASKEGGKDTQYF. The genes are TRBV6-5 and TRBJ2-3; TRBD2 is a possible D gene (7 bases). The CDR3 consists of 13 residues. CDR1 MNHEY and CDR2 SVGAGI come from the germline V gene. Trimming pared 7 bases from V and 5 bases from J, leaving 13 bases between.

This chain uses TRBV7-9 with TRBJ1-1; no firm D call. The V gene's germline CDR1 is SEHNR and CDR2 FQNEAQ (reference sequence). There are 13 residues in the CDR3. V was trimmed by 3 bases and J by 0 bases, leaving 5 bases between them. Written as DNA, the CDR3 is TGTGCCAGCAGCTTCCAATTGAACACTGAAGCTTTCTTT. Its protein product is CASSFQLNTEAFF.